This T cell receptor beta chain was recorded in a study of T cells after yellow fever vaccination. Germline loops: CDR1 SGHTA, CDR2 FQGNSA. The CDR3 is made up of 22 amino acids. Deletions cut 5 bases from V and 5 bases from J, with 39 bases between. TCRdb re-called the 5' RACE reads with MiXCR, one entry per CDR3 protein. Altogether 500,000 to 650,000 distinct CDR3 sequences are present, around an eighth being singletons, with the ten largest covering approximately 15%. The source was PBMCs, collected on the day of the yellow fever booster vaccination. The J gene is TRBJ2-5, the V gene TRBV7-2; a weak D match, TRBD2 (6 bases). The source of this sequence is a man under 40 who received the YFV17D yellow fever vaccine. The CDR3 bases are TGTGCCAGCAGCACGACGCGGGGCACAAAACTATTACTAGGAGGATATGGGGAGACCCAGTACTTC. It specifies CASSTTRGTKLLLGGYGETQYF.